A selection of T cell receptor beta chains follows, all from one sample in a study of T cell responses to AZD1222 COVID-19 vaccine. Data came from immunoSEQ multiplex PCR; TCRdb stores just in-frame clones and leaves some out. The sample lists roughly 150,000 clones, 88% occurring once. This specimen consisted of peripheral blood, obtained on day 0 of AZD1222 vaccination. These receptors came from an adult in good health. Both conserved end residues are part of each CDR3. A D gene is named only where the DNA matches it firmly. Size is omitted from some rows. Given values are once, few, many or a class for expanded clones.

j_call v_call d_call clone_size cdr3_nt cdr3_aa
TRBJ1-2 TRBV19 NA NA TGTGCCAGTAGTCCTTTGGCCCGCTACACTAACTATGGCTACACCTTC CASSPLARYTNYGYTF
TRBJ2-1 TRBV7-2 TRBD2 NA TGTGCCAGCAGCTTTAATCCTAGCGGGAGTACTGAGCAGTTCTTC CASSFNPSGSTEQFF
TRBJ2-1 TRBV6-5 NA NA TGTGCCAGCAGTTTGGGGGTAGGGTACAATGAGCAGTTCTTC CASSLGVGYNEQFF
TRBJ2-5 TRBV5-1 NA NA TGCGCCAGCAGCATTGACGGGGCCGCGGCCCAGTACTTC CASSIDGAAAQYF
TRBJ2-1 TRBV7-2 TRBD2 once TGTGCCAGCAGCCCCTTAGCGGGAGCCTACAATGAGCAGTTCTTC CASSPLAGAYNEQFF
TRBJ2-1 TRBV30 NA NA TGTGCCTGGGAAAGGGAGGTTGAGCAGTTCTTC CAWEREVEQFF
TRBJ1-2 TRBV7-2 TRBD1 NA TGTGCCAGCAGCTTAGACAGGGGGCTCTATGGCTACACCTTC CASSLDRGLYGYTF
TRBJ2-7 TRBV6-5 TRBD1 NA TGTGCCAGCAGGCGACAGGGAAGCTACGAGCAGTACTTC CASRRQGSYEQYF
TRBJ2-4 TRBV7-2 NA NA TGTGCCAGCAGCTTAGTAGCGAACATTCAGTACTTC CASSLVANIQYF
TRBJ1-2 TRBV7-9 NA once TGTGCCAGCATCCTGATGGGGGTGGAAGCTAACTATGGCTACACCTTC CASILMGVEANYGYTF
TRBJ2-6 TRBV14 NA NA TGTGCCAGCAGCCCGGGGGGCCTCTGGGCCAACGTCCTGACTTTC CASSPGGLWANVLTF
TRBJ2-3 TRBV19 NA NA TGTGCCAGTAAACAGACAGATACGCAGTATTTT CASKQTDTQYF
TRBJ2-3 TRBV5-1 NA NA TGCGCCAGCACACTCGGGCCCTCGGACGCAGATACGCAGTATTTT CASTLGPSDADTQYF
TRBJ2-7 TRBV9 TRBD1 NA TGTGCCAGCAGCGCCAGGGACAGGGGAGGCGAGCAGTACTTC CASSARDRGGEQYF
TRBJ1-2 TRBV30 NA once TGTGCCTGGAGTTTCAGGGGCGATGGCTACACCTTC CAWSFRGDGYTF
TRBJ2-7 TRBV11-2 NA NA TGTGCCAGCAGCTTAGATGGGGTAGGGTCCTACGAGCAGTACTTC CASSLDGVGSYEQYF
TRBJ1-5 TRBV24-1 TRBD1 NA TGTGCCACCTCCCAGGGGGGTATGGGCAATCAGCCCCAGCATTTT CATSQGGMGNQPQHF
TRBJ2-1 TRBV7-6 TRBD2 NA TGTGCCAGCAGCCGAACTCGGACTAGCGGGAGAAATGAGCAGTTCTTC CASSRTRTSGRNEQFF
TRBJ2-7 TRBV29-1 NA NA TGCAGCGTTGAATCAGGGTACGAGCAGTACTTC CSVESGYEQYF
TRBJ2-3 TRBV5-6 NA few TGTGCCAGCAGGGGGTCGGGCAGATATACAGATACGCAGTATTTT CASRGSGRYTDTQYF
TRBJ1-2 TRBV21-1 NA once TGTGCCAGCAGCAAAGGTGGTCCGGGACAGGACTATGGCTACACCTTC CASSKGGPGQDYGYTF
TRBJ1-3 TRBV14 NA NA TGTGCCAGCAGCCCCACAGGGACTGGAAACACCATATATTTT CASSPTGTGNTIYF
TRBJ1-6 TRBV6-5 TRBD1 NA TGTGCCAGCACCCGGGGACAGGGTGGTTCACCCCTCCACTTT CASTRGQGGSPLHF
TRBJ1-4 TRBV5-1 NA NA TGCGCCAGCAGCTTGGAAGGATTCTATAATGAAAAACTGTTTTTT CASSLEGFYNEKLFF
TRBJ2-1 TRBV7-2 NA NA TGTGCCAGCAGCCTCCGAAGTCCCAGATACAATGAGCAGTTCTTC CASSLRSPRYNEQFF
TRBJ1-4 TRBV2 NA NA TGTGCCAGCAGCGTTCAAAGGGAAAAACTGTTTTTT CASSVQREKLFF
TRBJ2-7 TRBV12-3/TRBV12-4 NA NA TGTGCCAGCAGTTTTAGGGTCTACGAGCAGTACTTC CASSFRVYEQYF
TRBJ1-2 TRBV30 TRBD1 NA TGTGCCTGGAGTGTACGGCAGGGGGCGGATGGCTACACCTTC CAWSVRQGADGYTF
TRBJ2-7 TRBV28 TRBD2 NA TGTGCCAGCAGACCGGGACTAACGGTCTACGAGCAGTACTTC CASRPGLTVYEQYF
TRBJ2-2 TRBV7-8 NA NA TGTGCCAGCAGCCCGGGACTCTTTATCGGGGAGCTGTTTTTT CASSPGLFIGELFF
TRBJ2-6 TRBV6-5 NA NA TGTGCCAGCAGTTCAAGGGGGGGGACAGGGGCCAACGTCCTGACTTTC CASSSRGGTGANVLTF
TRBJ1-2 TRBV9 TRBD1 NA TGTGCCAGCGAGGACAGGGTACATGGCTACACCTTC CASEDRVHGYTF
TRBJ1-2 TRBV20-1 NA once TGCAGTGCTCGACAGGTCAATGGCTACACCTTC CSARQVNGYTF
TRBJ2-3 TRBV6-4 TRBD1 NA TGTGCCAGCAGTGACCGCGGGACAGGGGGCGCAGATACGCAGTATTTT CASSDRGTGGADTQYF
TRBJ1-1 TRBV18 TRBD1 NA TGTGCCAGCTTCAGACAGGGGGCGCCGAACACTGAAGCTTTCTTT CASFRQGAPNTEAFF
TRBJ2-3 TRBV6-4 NA NA TGTGCCAGCAGTGACAACAGGGGAGGGGATACGCAGTATTTT CASSDNRGGDTQYF
TRBJ1-3 TRBV13 NA NA TGTGCCAGCAGCTTTGGGGGGATTGGAAACACCATATATTTT CASSFGGIGNTIYF
TRBJ1-6 TRBV4-2 NA NA TGTGCCAGCAGCCAGCTGAGGGAGGCTTCACCCCTCCACTTT CASSQLREASPLHF
TRBJ1-2 TRBV29-1 TRBD1 NA TGCAGCGCCTCACAGGGGGCAGGCTATGGCTACACCTTC CSASQGAGYGYTF
TRBJ2-5 TRBV24-1 NA few TGTGCCACCAGTGACTCCCGACAAGAGACCCAGTACTTC CATSDSRQETQYF
TRBJ1-1 TRBV7-9 NA NA TGTGCCAGCAGCTCCGGACACCAGAGGACCTCCGAAGCTTTCTTT CASSSGHQRTSEAFF
TRBJ1-1 TRBV7-2 NA NA TGTGCCAGCAGCTTCCTGAAGAACACTGAAGCTTTCTTT CASSFLKNTEAFF
TRBJ2-3 TRBV6-1 TRBD2 NA TGTGCCAGCAGTGAGCAGTGGTTCCTAGCGGGAGTAGGTACAGATACGCAGTATTTT CASSEQWFLAGVGTDTQYF
TRBJ2-2 TRBV10-3 TRBD1 once TGTGCCATCAGTGAGTCCCACAGGGGTAGAACCGGGGAGCTGTTTTTT CAISESHRGRTGELFF
TRBJ1-5 TRBV5-8 TRBD1 NA TGTGCCAGCAGCTCCCGGGACAGGGAAAATCAGCCCCAGCATTTT CASSSRDRENQPQHF
TRBJ2-1 TRBV6-5 TRBD1 NA TGTGCCAGCAGTCACCGACAGGGGGGTGAGCAGTTCTTC CASSHRQGGEQFF
TRBJ2-2 TRBV28 NA NA TGTGCCAGCAGTCCCCTAGTCGGGGAGCTGTTTTTT CASSPLVGELFF
TRBJ2-7 TRBV6-5 TRBD2 NA TGTGCCAGCAGTACAGCGGGAGGATCCTACGAGCAGTACTTC CASSTAGGSYEQYF
TRBJ1-1 TRBV7-9 NA NA TGTGCCAGCAGCTCCACCGGCACCATGAACACTGAAGCTTTCTTT CASSSTGTMNTEAFF
TRBJ1-4 TRBV29-1 NA NA TGCAGCGTGAAAGGGGGGAATGGTAATGAAAAACTGTTTTTT CSVKGGNGNEKLFF
TRBJ2-5 TRBV10-1 TRBD1 once TGCGCCAGCAGCGACGGGACAGGTGCACAAGAGACCCAGTACTTC CASSDGTGAQETQYF
TRBJ1-6 TRBV7-8 NA NA TGTGCCAGCAGCTTAGCGGAAGAAGCATCCTTCCCCTATAATTCACCCCTCCACTTT CASSLAEEASFPYNSPLHF
TRBJ2-5 TRBV7-2 TRBD2 NA TGTGCCAGCAGATTTAGCGGGACTACGGGGGAGACCCAGTACTTC CASRFSGTTGETQYF
TRBJ2-1 TRBV4-2 NA NA TGTGCCAGCAGCCAAGATAGACAGATTCTGTTCTTC CASSQDRQILFF